This T cell receptor beta chain was sequenced for a study of human T cells and chemical hapten exposure. This clonotype was counted only a few times. Each CDR3 protein gets one entry after TCRdb re-called the RACE reads with MiXCR. This table has about 90,000 distinct CDR3 sequences, about 8.5% appearing once. Time point meaning: pre-sensitization, week 0. Documented treatment: therapeutic diphenylcyclopropenone sensitization with weekly scalp DPC. Sequencing used whole blood, obtained in connection with sensitization to the hapten diphenylcyclopropenone (DPC). This TCR came from a man between 40 and 49 years old with alopecia areata. Some clones in this sample may be carry-over from other donors' samples.

CDR3 DNA sequence: TGTGCCAGCACTCGAAGTGAAGAGACCCAGTACTTC. Protein product: CASTRSEETQYF. This chain links TRBV2 with TRBJ2-5; no reliable D call. V dropped 7 bases and J dropped 3 bases, with 9 bases sitting between them. Germline V gene sequence: CDR1 SNHLY, CDR2 FYNNEI. CDR3 length: 12 amino acids.